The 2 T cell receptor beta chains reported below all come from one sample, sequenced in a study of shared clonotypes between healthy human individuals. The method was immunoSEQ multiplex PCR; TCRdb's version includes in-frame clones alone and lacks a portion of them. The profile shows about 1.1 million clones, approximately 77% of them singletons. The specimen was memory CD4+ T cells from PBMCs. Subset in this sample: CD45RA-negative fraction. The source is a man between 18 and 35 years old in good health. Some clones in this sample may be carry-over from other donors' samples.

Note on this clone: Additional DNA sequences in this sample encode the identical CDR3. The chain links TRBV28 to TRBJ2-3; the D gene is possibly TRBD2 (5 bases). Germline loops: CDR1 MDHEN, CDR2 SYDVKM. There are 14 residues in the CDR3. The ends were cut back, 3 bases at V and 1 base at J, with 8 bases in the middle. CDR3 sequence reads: CASSLAGGTDTQYF. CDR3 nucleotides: TGTGCCAGCAGTTTGGCCGGGGGCACAGATACGCAGTATTTT.

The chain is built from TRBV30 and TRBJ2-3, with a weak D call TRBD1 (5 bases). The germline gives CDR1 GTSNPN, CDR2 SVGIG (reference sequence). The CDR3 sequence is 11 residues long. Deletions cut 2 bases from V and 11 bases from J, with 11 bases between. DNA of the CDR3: TGTGCCTGGAGTCTTCCAGGGCAGCAGTATTTT. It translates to CAWSLPGQQYF.